A selection of T cell receptor beta chains follows, all from one sample in a study of blood T cell repertoires in COVID-19. Some clones are missing from TCRdb's copy, which holds only in-frame ones; the method was immunoSEQ multiplex PCR. The data show about 340,000 clones, around 83% seen once. Sequencing was carried out using peripheral blood. Receptors originate from a man under 40 with active or convalescent COVID-19. Each CDR3 is given with its conserved first and last residue. D genes are given only for firm matches.

cdr3_length: 14
v_call: TRBV15
d_call: -
j_call: TRBJ1-1
cdr3_aa: CATSGLGGNTEAFF

cdr3_length: 19
v_call: TRBV5-1
d_call: TRBD1
j_call: TRBJ1-1
cdr3_aa: CASQRQGLSAIPTNTEAFF

cdr3_length: 14
v_call: TRBV3-1/TRBV3-2
d_call: -
j_call: TRBJ2-2
cdr3_aa: CASSADSRGRELFF

cdr3_length: 11
v_call: TRBV28
d_call: -
j_call: TRBJ1-1
cdr3_aa: CASSGDTTLFF

cdr3_length: 16
v_call: TRBV4-3
d_call: TRBD1
j_call: TRBJ2-1
cdr3_aa: CASSRTGQGNWNEQFF

cdr3_length: 14
v_call: TRBV18
d_call: -
j_call: TRBJ1-1
cdr3_aa: CASSLYEDSSEAFF

cdr3_length: 16
v_call: TRBV24-1
d_call: TRBD1
j_call: TRBJ1-5
cdr3_aa: CATSDSRQGSNQPQHF

cdr3_length: 15
v_call: TRBV9
d_call: TRBD1
j_call: TRBJ1-3
cdr3_aa: CASSVADREADTIYF

cdr3_length: 17
v_call: TRBV15
d_call: -
j_call: TRBJ2-2
cdr3_aa: CATSRDARRGYNGELFF

cdr3_length: 15
v_call: TRBV11-2
d_call: TRBD2
j_call: TRBJ2-1
cdr3_aa: CASSPFSGSYNEQFF

cdr3_length: 15
v_call: TRBV19
d_call: -
j_call: TRBJ1-6
cdr3_aa: CASSIRKGMDSPLHF

cdr3_length: 13
v_call: TRBV29-1
d_call: -
j_call: TRBJ2-6
cdr3_aa: CSVGQAGANVLTF

cdr3_length: 17
v_call: TRBV9
d_call: -
j_call: TRBJ2-5
cdr3_aa: CASSVGPGEVWQETQYF

cdr3_length: 18
v_call: TRBV4-2
d_call: TRBD2
j_call: TRBJ2-2
cdr3_aa: CASSQDRGGPTNTGELFF

cdr3_length: 15
v_call: TRBV7-9
d_call: -
j_call: TRBJ2-5
cdr3_aa: CASSWGEDYQETQYF

cdr3_length: 16
v_call: TRBV4-2
d_call: -
j_call: TRBJ1-6
cdr3_aa: CASSQDRTAYNSPLHF

cdr3_length: 12
v_call: TRBV6-5
d_call: -
j_call: TRBJ2-2
cdr3_aa: CASSMSAGELFF

cdr3_length: 16
v_call: TRBV6-1
d_call: -
j_call: TRBJ2-3
cdr3_aa: CASSESGGLGSDTQYF